The rows below give T cell receptor beta chains drawn from one sample of a study of human T cells and chemical hapten exposure. TCRdb reprocessed the RACE reads via MiXCR and lists one record per CDR3 protein. In the table there are some 90,000 distinct CDR3 sequences, 8.5% of which are singletons. Sequencing used whole blood, obtained in connection with sensitization to the hapten diphenylcyclopropenone (DPC). These receptor sequences come from a man aged 35 to 55 with alopecia areata. Some clones in this sample may be carry-over from other donors' samples. CDR3s include the opening cysteine and the closing phenylalanine or tryptophan. The order of the fields is J gene, V gene, D gene, clone size, CDR3 protein, CDR3 DNA. The D gene is left open where the match is weak. Clone size is stated in some rows and not others, as once, few, many or a class when expanded.

TRBJ2-7 | TRBV6-5 | TRBD1 | many | CASSLDRRSYEQYF | TGTGCCAGCAGCCTGGACAGGCGGTCCTACGAGCAGTACTTC
TRBJ1-5 | TRBV6-2/TRBV6-3 | TRBD1 | many | CASRSGTGSNQPQHF | TGTGCCAGCAGGTCCGGGACAGGCAGCAATCAGCCCCAGCATTTT
TRBJ2-3 | TRBV5-4 | - | many | CASSLAGPDTQYF | TGTGCCAGCAGCTTGGCCGGCCCAGATACGCAGTATTTT
TRBJ2-1 | TRBV7-2 | - | many | CASSPWSRGNEQFF | TGTGCCAGCAGCCCGTGGAGCCGTGGTAATGAGCAGTTCTTC
TRBJ2-3 | TRBV20-1 | - | - | CSARQVRGSVEERDTQYF | TGCAGTGCTAGGCAGGTTCGTGGCTCCGTAGAGGAGAGAGATACGCAGTATTTT
TRBJ2-3 | TRBV28 | TRBD2 | few | CASSPPLAGLGLDTQYF | TGTGCCAGCAGCCCCCCACTAGCGGGTTTGGGCTTGGATACGCAGTATTTT
TRBJ1-2 | TRBV4-2 | TRBD1 | few | CASSHAGTGALGNGYTF | TGTGCCAGCAGCCATGCCGGGACAGGGGCTTTGGGGAATGGCTACACCTTC
TRBJ2-1 | TRBV7-9 | - | - | CASSPEFDEQFF | TGTGCCAGCAGCCCCGAGTTCGATGAGCAGTTCTTC
TRBJ2-6 | TRBV7-9 | - | few | CASSLVVGSSGANVLTF | TGTGCCAGCAGCTTAGTGGTGGGCAGCTCTGGGGCCAACGTCCTGACTTTC
TRBJ1-1 | TRBV7-9 | TRBD1 | few | CASSVNQGALSEAFF | TGTGCCAGCAGCGTTAACCAGGGGGCTCTAAGTGAAGCTTTCTTT
TRBJ1-1 | TRBV24-1 | - | - | CATRGFGSSAEAFF | TGTGCCACCAGGGGCTTTGGTTCAAGCGCTGAAGCTTTCTTT
TRBJ2-5 | TRBV12-3/TRBV12-4 | TRBD1 | - | CASRIQGARETQYF | TGTGCCAGCAGGATTCAGGGGGCTCGAGAGACCCAGTACTTC
TRBJ2-7 | TRBV9 | - | few | CASSVGTGGPHEQYF | TGTGCCAGCAGCGTAGGGACAGGAGGGCCCCACGAGCAGTACTTC
TRBJ2-7 | TRBV6-1 | TRBD1 | many | CASSEALWTGSKDEQYF | TGTGCCAGCAGTGAAGCGCTTTGGACAGGATCGAAGGACGAGCAGTACTTC
TRBJ2-4 | TRBV6-2/TRBV6-3 | TRBD1 | few | CASRYRGPGLKNIQYF | TGTGCCAGCAGATACAGGGGCCCGGGCCTTAAAAACATTCAGTACTTC
TRBJ2-1 | TRBV27 | TRBD1 | - | CASSLTSGTGVYNEQFF | TGTGCCAGCAGTTTAACGTCTGGGACAGGCGTATACAATGAGCAGTTCTTC
TRBJ2-5 | TRBV18 | - | - | CASSLTDGRETQYF | TGTGCCAGCTCCCTGACGGATGGTAGAGAGACCCAGTACTTC
TRBJ1-6 | TRBV12-3/TRBV12-4 | - | many | CASSFTQGQGSPLHF | TGTGCCAGCAGTTTCACACAGGGCCAAGGCTCACCCCTCCACTTT
TRBJ1-1 | TRBV13 | - | many | CASLQGVANTEAFF | TGTGCCAGCCTACAAGGGGTCGCGAACACTGAAGCTTTCTTT